These 7 T cell receptor beta chains share one sample of origin, sequenced in a study of shared clonotypes between healthy human individuals. Profiling relied on immunoSEQ multiplex PCR, and the TCRdb table lists in-frame clones only, not all of them. The sample holds about 2,200,000 clones, around 93% seen once. Only CD45RO-negative cells positively selected for CCR7 counted as naive CD8 cells, so terminally differentiated effector memory CD45RA+ cells were excluded. Material for sequencing was naive CD8+ T cells from PBMCs. The receptors shown here come from a man aged 18 to 29 in good health. Some clones in this sample may be carry-over from other donors' samples.

This sequence joins TRBV14 and TRBJ1-1; D unclear. The CDR3 length is 16 residues. The V end was cut by 0 bases, the J end by 1 base, with 12 bases between. Germline V lookup: CDR1 SGHDN, CDR2 FVKESK. In nucleotides, the CDR3 is TGTGCCAGCAGCCAAGAAACGCGGCCAGGGAACACTGAAGCTTTCTTT. It codes for CASSQETRPGNTEAFF.

This chain joins TRBV4-3 and TRBJ2-1; tentative D call: TRBD2 (6 bases). Germline V gene data show CDR1 as LGHNA and CDR2 as YSLEER. Trimming removed 0 bases at V and 6 bases at J, with 9 bases between. The CDR3 consists of 14 residues. The CDR3 is CASSQDREPNEQFF. In DNA form, the CDR3 reads TGCGCCAGCAGCCAAGATCGGGAGCCCAATGAGCAGTTCTTC.

The chain uses TRBV2 and TRBJ2-1; D gene unclear. V was pared by 5 bases and J by 0 bases, with 11 bases between. The CDR3 spans 15 residues. CDR1 is SNHLY and CDR2 is FYNNEI in the germline V gene. As DNA, the CDR3 is TGTGCCAGCAGTTCTCCAGCGAACTCCTACAATGAGCAGTTCTTC. It translates to CASSSPANSYNEQFF.

This chain connects TRBV27 to TRBJ2-7, with a weak D call TRBD2 (6 bases). V shed 4 bases and J shed 5 bases, with 18 bases lying between them. The CDR3 contains 15 residues. Germline V lookup: CDR1 MNHEY, CDR2 SMNVEV (reference sequence). The DNA of the CDR3 is TGTGCCAGCAGTTCATTCCACGGAGGGTTCAACGAGCAGTACTTC. Translation gives CASSSFHGGFNEQYF.

The V and J genes are TRBV6-5 and TRBJ1-5; 10 nucleotides align to TRBD1. Trimming removed 5 bases from V and 3 bases from J; junction bases left unmatched: 4. Looked up from germline, CDR1 is MNHEY and CDR2 is SVGAGI. The CDR3 extends over 15 amino acids. The CDR3 is CASSRGQGHNQPQHF. CDR3 nucleotide sequence: TGTGCCAGCAGTCGGGGACAGGGGCACAATCAGCCCCAGCATTTT.

The chain carries TRBV7-9 and TRBJ2-7; 7 bases fit TRBD2. The germline CDR1 and CDR2 sequences are SEHNR and FQNEAQ (reference sequence). Unmatched junction bases numbered 5, after V lost 2 bases and J lost 1 base. The CDR3 contains 15 residues. CDR3 DNA sequence: TGTGCCAGCAGCTTATCGGGAGGTCCGTCCTACGAGCAGTACTTC. This codes for CASSLSGGPSYEQYF.

J is TRBJ1-2 and V is TRBV7-8; D is perhaps TRBD1 (5 bases). The CDR3 extends over 15 amino acids. Trimming stripped 3 bases from V and 5 bases from J, with 16 bases between. CDR1 and CDR2 (germline): SGHVS, FQNEAQ. CDR3 sequence reads: CASSFNPGVGYGYTF. The CDR3 DNA reads as TGTGCCAGCAGCTTTAACCCGGGGGTAGGGTATGGCTACACCTTC.